This TCR beta chain was found in a study of beta chain features in type 1 diabetes. This clone was seen a few times. The germline V gene has CDR1 SGHTA and CDR2 FQGNSA. This CDR3 is 16 amino acids long. Germline trimming cut 5 bases from V and 4 bases from J; bases unmatched to any gene: 8. What was sequenced were expressed TCRB transcripts, since all of the isolated RNA had been reverse transcribed. Here immunoSEQ multiplex PCR was the method, and the copy in TCRdb shows in-frame clones only, minus some. The data contain fewer than 650,000 clones, roughly a sixth of them seen just once; the ten biggest clones take up about 0.097%.

Sequenced material: naive CD4+ T cells from blood. The chain joins TRBV7-2 to TRBJ2-7; the match to TRBD2 covers 13 bases. The source is a young man in good health. CDR3: CASSTRLAGGLYEQYF. CDR3 coding DNA: TGTGCCAGCAGCACAAGACTAGCGGGAGGACTTTACGAGCAGTACTTC.